Listed below are T cell receptor beta chains from one sample, sequenced in a study of cytomegalovirus exposure and HLA in healthy donors. Clones were read by immunoSEQ multiplex PCR, and TCRdb kept only the in-frame ones, dropping some. Of tens of thousands of clones listed, around three fifths are singletons. The sample taken for sequencing was PBMCs. These receptor sequences come from a man aged 50-60 years in good health and CMV-seropositive. CDR3s include the opening cysteine and the closing phenylalanine or tryptophan. Each record gives: J gene, clone size, D gene, V gene, CDR3 DNA, CDR3 protein. D genes are given only for firm matches. Only some rows state a clone size, as once, few, many or a class for expanded clones.

J gene: TRBJ2-3
clone size: NA
D gene: NA
V gene: TRBV9
CDR3 DNA: TGTGCCAGCAGCGTAGGGAGCGATACGCAGTATTTT
CDR3 protein: CASSVGSDTQYF

J gene: TRBJ2-5
clone size: NA
D gene: TRBD1
V gene: TRBV5-6
CDR3 DNA: TGTGCCAGCAGCACGGACAGGCGAGAGACCCAGTACTTC
CDR3 protein: CASSTDRRETQYF

J gene: TRBJ1-1
clone size: few
D gene: NA
V gene: TRBV30
CDR3 DNA: TGTGCCTGGACAGGCACTGAAGCTTTCTTT
CDR3 protein: CAWTGTEAFF

J gene: TRBJ2-7
clone size: NA
D gene: TRBD2
V gene: TRBV6-5
CDR3 DNA: TGTGCCAGCAGTTACGCCGTCTCTGGACTAGCGGGGGAGCAGTACTTC
CDR3 protein: CASSYAVSGLAGEQYF

J gene: TRBJ2-7
clone size: NA
D gene: TRBD1
V gene: TRBV7-9
CDR3 DNA: TGTGCCAGCAGCTTATGGCGGACAGGGATATACGAGCAGTACTTC
CDR3 protein: CASSLWRTGIYEQYF

J gene: TRBJ2-7
clone size: NA
D gene: TRBD2
V gene: TRBV18
CDR3 DNA: TGTGCCAGCTCACCCCAGCGGGGGGAATACGAGCAGTACTTC
CDR3 protein: CASSPQRGEYEQYF

J gene: TRBJ2-1
clone size: NA
D gene: NA
V gene: TRBV9
CDR3 DNA: TGTGCCAGCAGCGTAGAGGGGAGGTGGGATCGGGCTGAGCAGTTCTTC
CDR3 protein: CASSVEGRWDRAEQFF

J gene: TRBJ2-3
clone size: NA
D gene: TRBD2
V gene: TRBV11-3
CDR3 DNA: TGTGCCAGCAGCTTAAGCGGGGGGGGGCCAGATACGCAGTATTTT
CDR3 protein: CASSLSGGGPDTQYF

J gene: TRBJ2-7
clone size: NA
D gene: TRBD2
V gene: TRBV23-1
CDR3 DNA: TGCGCCAGCAGTCAACCGACTAGCGGGGGATCCTACGAGCAGTACTTC
CDR3 protein: CASSQPTSGGSYEQYF

J gene: TRBJ1-4
clone size: NA
D gene: TRBD1
V gene: TRBV7-9
CDR3 DNA: TGTGCCAGCAGCCAGGGGGCTGGGGGAAAACTGTTTTTT
CDR3 protein: CASSQGAGGKLFF

J gene: TRBJ1-1
clone size: NA
D gene: TRBD1
V gene: TRBV10-3
CDR3 DNA: TGTGCCATCAGTGGGGGACAGGGAGGAACTGAAGCTTTCTTT
CDR3 protein: CAISGGQGGTEAFF

J gene: TRBJ2-3
clone size: NA
D gene: TRBD2
V gene: TRBV4-3
CDR3 DNA: TGCGCCAGCAGCCAAGGACTAGCGGGGGGGCCTGTGGTAGATACGCAGTATTTT
CDR3 protein: CASSQGLAGGPVVDTQYF

J gene: TRBJ2-1
clone size: NA
D gene: NA
V gene: TRBV2
CDR3 DNA: TGTGTCAGCAGCAACGGGGGTCGGGGGTTCTTC
CDR3 protein: CVSSNGGRGFF

J gene: TRBJ1-2
clone size: NA
D gene: NA
V gene: TRBV7-9
CDR3 DNA: TGTGCCAGCAGCTCCGAGGGTGGCTACACCTTC
CDR3 protein: CASSSEGGYTF

J gene: TRBJ1-5
clone size: NA
D gene: NA
V gene: TRBV28
CDR3 DNA: TGTGCCAGCAGTTTTAGCAGCAATCAGCCCCAGCATTTT
CDR3 protein: CASSFSSNQPQHF

J gene: TRBJ1-2
clone size: NA
D gene: NA
V gene: TRBV7-2
CDR3 DNA: TGTGCCAGCAGCCCCCTGTTGCAGGCGGGCTACACCTTC
CDR3 protein: CASSPLLQAGYTF

J gene: TRBJ2-3
clone size: NA
D gene: NA
V gene: TRBV14
CDR3 DNA: TGTGCCAGCAGCCTGCGGGATACGCAGTATTTT
CDR3 protein: CASSLRDTQYF

J gene: TRBJ1-5
clone size: NA
D gene: TRBD1
V gene: TRBV9
CDR3 DNA: TGTGCCAGCAGCGTGCCAGGGGGCGCGGGCAATCAGCCCCAGCATTTT
CDR3 protein: CASSVPGGAGNQPQHF

J gene: TRBJ1-1
clone size: NA
D gene: TRBD1
V gene: TRBV7-9
CDR3 DNA: TGTGCCAGCACCGGGACAGGGAACACTGAAGCTTTCTTT
CDR3 protein: CASTGTGNTEAFF

J gene: TRBJ2-5
clone size: few
D gene: NA
V gene: TRBV7-2
CDR3 DNA: TGTGCCAGCAGCTTCCTTCGAGGGACCCAGTACTTC
CDR3 protein: CASSFLRGTQYF

J gene: TRBJ1-6
clone size: NA
D gene: NA
V gene: TRBV19
CDR3 DNA: TGTGCCAGTACGAGCTCCTATAATTCACCCCTCCACTTT
CDR3 protein: CASTSSYNSPLHF

J gene: TRBJ1-2
clone size: NA
D gene: NA
V gene: TRBV5-1
CDR3 DNA: TGCGCCAGCAGCTCCTTGGAGGGTTCGTCAAACTATGGCTACACCTTC
CDR3 protein: CASSSLEGSSNYGYTF

J gene: TRBJ2-3
clone size: NA
D gene: NA
V gene: TRBV2
CDR3 DNA: TGTGCCAGCAGTGGGAGGGGGGGCCTCTATTTT
CDR3 protein: CASSGRGGLYF

J gene: TRBJ2-6
clone size: NA
D gene: NA
V gene: TRBV6-6
CDR3 DNA: TGTGCCTCCGGTAGCGGGGCCAACGTCCTGACTTTC
CDR3 protein: CASGSGANVLTF

J gene: TRBJ1-5
clone size: once
D gene: TRBD1
V gene: TRBV30
CDR3 DNA: TGTGCCCTTGACAGGGGGCGAAATCAGCCCCAGCATTTT
CDR3 protein: CALDRGRNQPQHF

J gene: TRBJ1-3
clone size: few
D gene: NA
V gene: TRBV6-5
CDR3 DNA: TGTGCCAGCAGCCACAGGGATTTAGGAAACACCATATATTTT
CDR3 protein: CASSHRDLGNTIYF

J gene: TRBJ2-3
clone size: NA
D gene: NA
V gene: TRBV10-3
CDR3 DNA: TGTGCCATCAGTGGATGGGAAGGGAGAGACACAGATACGCAGTATTTT
CDR3 protein: CAISGWEGRDTDTQYF

J gene: TRBJ2-1
clone size: NA
D gene: NA
V gene: TRBV5-6
CDR3 DNA: TGTGCCAGCAGCCCGGGGATCTCCTACAATGAGCAGTTCTTC
CDR3 protein: CASSPGISYNEQFF

J gene: TRBJ1-1
clone size: once
D gene: NA
V gene: TRBV5-1
CDR3 DNA: TGCGCCAGCAGCTTGGACGGACTCTTGAACACTGAAGCTTTCTTT
CDR3 protein: CASSLDGLLNTEAFF

J gene: TRBJ2-5
clone size: few
D gene: TRBD1
V gene: TRBV5-1
CDR3 DNA: TGCGCCAGCAGCTTGGGACAGGGCCCCAAAGAGACCCAGTACTTC
CDR3 protein: CASSLGQGPKETQYF

J gene: TRBJ2-7
clone size: NA
D gene: TRBD1
V gene: TRBV6-5
CDR3 DNA: TGTGCCAGCCAATTGGGACAGGGGGCTGTCTACGAGCAGTACTTC
CDR3 protein: CASQLGQGAVYEQYF

J gene: TRBJ1-2
clone size: NA
D gene: TRBD1
V gene: TRBV28
CDR3 DNA: TGTGCCAGCAGTTTACCACCGACAGGGACCGGCTACACCTTC
CDR3 protein: CASSLPPTGTGYTF

J gene: TRBJ1-1
clone size: NA
D gene: TRBD1
V gene: TRBV19
CDR3 DNA: TGTGCCAGTAGTATGGGGACAGGGGGCATGAACACTGAAGCTTTCTTT
CDR3 protein: CASSMGTGGMNTEAFF

J gene: TRBJ2-2
clone size: NA
D gene: TRBD1
V gene: TRBV5-6
CDR3 DNA: TGTGCCAGCAGCTTGCCAGGACAGGGGGCGTACGCTAGTTCCGGGGAGCTGTTTTTT
CDR3 protein: CASSLPGQGAYASSGELFF

J gene: TRBJ1-1
clone size: few
D gene: NA
V gene: TRBV13
CDR3 DNA: TGTGCCAGCAGCGTGGTACAGATGAACACTGAAGCTTTCTTT
CDR3 protein: CASSVVQMNTEAFF

J gene: TRBJ1-6
clone size: few
D gene: TRBD1
V gene: TRBV18
CDR3 DNA: TGTGCCAGCTCATCAAACGGACAGGGACGATCACCCCTCCACTTT
CDR3 protein: CASSSNGQGRSPLHF

J gene: TRBJ2-6
clone size: NA
D gene: NA
V gene: TRBV29-1
CDR3 DNA: TGCAGCGTTGCGGTTGGGGCCAACGTCCTGACTTTC
CDR3 protein: CSVAVGANVLTF

J gene: TRBJ1-6
clone size: NA
D gene: NA
V gene: TRBV21-1
CDR3 DNA: TGTGCCAGCAGCACCTCCGGGACAGGGTTTTCACCCCTCCACTTT
CDR3 protein: CASSTSGTGFSPLHF

J gene: TRBJ2-5
clone size: few
D gene: TRBD1
V gene: TRBV5-4
CDR3 DNA: TGTGCCAGCAGCCCGAGGACAGGACCCCAAGAGACCCAGTACTTC
CDR3 protein: CASSPRTGPQETQYF

J gene: TRBJ2-1
clone size: NA
D gene: NA
V gene: TRBV6-5
CDR3 DNA: TGTGCCAGCAGTTACGGGACGGGGGGCGCCTACAATGAGCAGTTCTTC
CDR3 protein: CASSYGTGGAYNEQFF

J gene: TRBJ1-1
clone size: NA
D gene: NA
V gene: TRBV5-4
CDR3 DNA: TGTGCCAGCAGCTTGGACAGCACTGAAGCTTTCTTT
CDR3 protein: CASSLDSTEAFF

J gene: TRBJ2-7
clone size: NA
D gene: TRBD1
V gene: TRBV6-5
CDR3 DNA: TGTGCCAGCCGATCATACAGGACAGGGACTGGGGAGCAGTACTTC
CDR3 protein: CASRSYRTGTGEQYF

J gene: TRBJ2-7
clone size: few
D gene: TRBD1
V gene: TRBV18
CDR3 DNA: TGTGCCAGCTCACCAGCACAGGGGATCTCCTACGAGCAGTACTTC
CDR3 protein: CASSPAQGISYEQYF

J gene: TRBJ2-1
clone size: NA
D gene: NA
V gene: TRBV4-3
CDR3 DNA: TGCGCCAGCAGCCAAGATCTGGTCCAGCGCAATGAGCAGTTCTTC
CDR3 protein: CASSQDLVQRNEQFF

J gene: TRBJ1-2
clone size: NA
D gene: TRBD1
V gene: TRBV30
CDR3 DNA: TGTGCCTGGAGTGTAAAGGGGGCTTATGGCTACACCTTC
CDR3 protein: CAWSVKGAYGYTF

J gene: TRBJ2-3
clone size: NA
D gene: TRBD2
V gene: TRBV7-9
CDR3 DNA: TGTGCCAGCAGCAGCTCTAGCGGGGGGCCGAACACAGATACGCAGTATTTT
CDR3 protein: CASSSSSGGPNTDTQYF

J gene: TRBJ1-5
clone size: NA
D gene: TRBD1
V gene: TRBV6-6
CDR3 DNA: TGTGCCAGCAGGGGGACAGGGGAGGGCAATCAGCCCCAGCATTTT
CDR3 protein: CASRGTGEGNQPQHF